Sequencing of this T cell receptor beta chain was carried out in a study of T cells in Graves' hyperthyroidism and ophthalmopathy. RNA transcripts yielded amplified TCR beta CDR3 regions. Carried out on the TCR CDR3, a first-round RT-PCR used the HTBI primer set. MiXCR, applied by TCRdb to the multiplex PCR reads, yields one record per CDR3 protein. This sample has 250,000 to 350,000 distinct CDR3 sequences, with more than 15% found just once. Germline CDR1 and CDR2: SQVTM and ANQGSEA. The CDR3 runs to 16 residues. V was pared by 4 bases and J by 0 bases, with 11 bases of the junction left unmatched. The specimen sequenced was blood. V is TRBV29-1 and J is TRBJ2-7; TRBD2 agrees at 8 bases. The clonotype originates from an older woman with Graves' ophthalmopathy. The CDR3 here is CSVVLLASGLSYEQYF. The CDR3 nucleotides read TGCAGCGTTGTGCTTCTGGCTAGCGGGCTCTCCTACGAGCAGTACTTC.